This T cell receptor (beta chain) was sequenced for a study of radiotherapy plus CTLA-4 blockade in lung cancer. V gave up 4 bases and J gave up 1 base; unmatched junction bases: 11. The length of the CDR3 is 18 residues. Germline values: CDR1 LNHDA, CDR2 SQIVND (reference sequence). The sample holds a few counts of this clone. Sequencing used immunoSEQ multiplex PCR; TCRdb keeps in-frame clones, though not all of them. The repertoire includes tens of thousands of clones, more than 75% of them detected once, and 8.5% sits in the top ten. Sequenced here: peripheral blood, sampled from a patient treated with radiotherapy plus ipilimumab. This chain joins TRBV19 and TRBJ1-3; 9 bases match TRBD1. The clonotype comes from a human donor with non-small cell lung cancer who had a complete response to radiotherapy plus ipilimumab. CDR3 region: CASSRTGESRGSGNTIYF. Here the CDR3 DNA reads TGTGCCAGTAGTAGGACAGGGGAGAGCCGCGGGTCTGGAAACACCATATATTTT.